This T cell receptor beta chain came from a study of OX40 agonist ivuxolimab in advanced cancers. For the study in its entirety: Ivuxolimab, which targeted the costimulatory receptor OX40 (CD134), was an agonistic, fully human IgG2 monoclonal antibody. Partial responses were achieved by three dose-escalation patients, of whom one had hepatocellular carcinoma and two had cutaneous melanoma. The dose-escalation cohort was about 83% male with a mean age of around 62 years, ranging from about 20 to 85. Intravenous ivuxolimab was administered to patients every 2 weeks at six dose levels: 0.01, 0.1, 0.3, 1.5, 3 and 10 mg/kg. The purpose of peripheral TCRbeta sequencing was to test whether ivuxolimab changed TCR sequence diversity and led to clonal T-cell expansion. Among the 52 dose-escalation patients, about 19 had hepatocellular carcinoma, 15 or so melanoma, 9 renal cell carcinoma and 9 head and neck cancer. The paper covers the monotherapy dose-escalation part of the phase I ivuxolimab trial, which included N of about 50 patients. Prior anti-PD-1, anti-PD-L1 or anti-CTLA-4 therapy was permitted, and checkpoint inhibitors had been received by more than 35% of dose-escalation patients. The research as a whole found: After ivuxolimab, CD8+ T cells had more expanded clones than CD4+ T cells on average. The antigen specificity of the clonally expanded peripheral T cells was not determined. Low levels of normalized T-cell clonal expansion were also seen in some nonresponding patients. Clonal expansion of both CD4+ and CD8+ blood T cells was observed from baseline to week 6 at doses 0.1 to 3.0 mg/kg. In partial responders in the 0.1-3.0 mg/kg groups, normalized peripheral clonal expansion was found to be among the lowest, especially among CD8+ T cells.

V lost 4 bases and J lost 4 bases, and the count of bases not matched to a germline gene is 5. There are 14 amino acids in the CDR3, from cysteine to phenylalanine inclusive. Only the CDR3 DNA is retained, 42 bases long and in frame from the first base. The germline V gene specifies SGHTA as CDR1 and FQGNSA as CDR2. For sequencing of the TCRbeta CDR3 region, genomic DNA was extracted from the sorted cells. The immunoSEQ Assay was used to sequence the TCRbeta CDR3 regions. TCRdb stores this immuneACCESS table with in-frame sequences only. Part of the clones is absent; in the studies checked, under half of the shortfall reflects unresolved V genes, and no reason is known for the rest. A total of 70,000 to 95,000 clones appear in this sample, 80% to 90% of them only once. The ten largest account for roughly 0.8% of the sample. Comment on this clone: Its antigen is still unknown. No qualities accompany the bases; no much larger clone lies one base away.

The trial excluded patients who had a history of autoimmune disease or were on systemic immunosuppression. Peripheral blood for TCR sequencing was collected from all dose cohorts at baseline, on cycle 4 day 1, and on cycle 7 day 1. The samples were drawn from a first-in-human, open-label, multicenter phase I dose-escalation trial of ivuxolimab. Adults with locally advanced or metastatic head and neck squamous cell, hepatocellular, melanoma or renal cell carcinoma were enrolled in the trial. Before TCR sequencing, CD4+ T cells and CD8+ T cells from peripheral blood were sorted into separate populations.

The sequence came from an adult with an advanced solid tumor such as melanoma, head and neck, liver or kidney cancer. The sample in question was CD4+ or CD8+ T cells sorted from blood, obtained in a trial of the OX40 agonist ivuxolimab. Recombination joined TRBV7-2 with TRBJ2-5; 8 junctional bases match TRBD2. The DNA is TGTGCCAGCAGCTCTTTGACTAGCGCAGAGACCCAGTACTTC. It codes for CASSSLTSAETQYF.